The clone carrying this TCR beta chain counts as medium-sized. Its target is not known. The CDR3 goes on 3 residues after the read ends, and that part is filled in from the germline J gene. CVID and control samples used equivalent genomic DNA input. Assay: immunoSEQ multiplex PCR; the TCRdb copy retains only in-frame clones and omits some. Observed in the sample are 35,000 to 45,000 clones, none of them singletons. This CDR3 contains 16 residues. Germline V CDR1 and CDR2: MNHNS, SASEGT. Trimming shortened V by 4 bases and J by 6 bases, and 19 bases separated the two germline ends. This specimen comes from a study of T cell clonality in common variable immunodeficiency. Study-wide results and caveats: Reportedly, TCR beta sequences from common variable immunodeficiency showed fewer deletions and N-nucleotide insertions. Shared TCRbeta clones were fewer between CVID subjects than controls. CVID subjects showed higher TCRbeta clonality than healthy controls.

The TCR was taken from a person aged 18 to 70 in good health. This sequence joins TRBV6-1 and TRBJ2-1, with a possible D match to TRBD1 (6 bases). Source material: peripheral blood mononuclear cells. Here the CDR3 reads CASSAYKSGTPNEQFF. The CDR3 DNA, read in part, is TGTGCCAGCAGTGCCTACAAATCCGGGACACCCAATGAG.